The 15 T cell receptor beta chains given below trace back to one sample, sequenced in a study of blood T cell repertoires in COVID-19. Clones were read by immunoSEQ multiplex PCR, and TCRdb kept only the in-frame ones, dropping some. Of approximately 300,000 clones detected, 90% appear once; the ten largest clones hold around 2.5%. The specimen sequenced was PBMCs or T cells enriched from blood (not recorded which). The receptors stem from a man between 60 and 70 years old who had recovered from COVID-19.

This chain uses TRBV19 with TRBJ1-5; 11 nucleotides align to TRBD1. The CDR3 covers 16 residues. J was trimmed by 2 bases and V by 4 bases; bases with no gene match: 4. CDR1 is LNHDA, CDR2 SQIVND, per germline (reference sequence). This CDR3 is CASSTRTGGRNQPQHF. In DNA form, the CDR3 reads TGTGCCAGTAGTACAAGGACAGGGGGCCGCAATCAGCCCCAGCATTTT.

The V call is TRBV7-9, the J call TRBJ2-7, with 10 bases identical to TRBD2. The V gene's germline CDR1 is SEHNR and CDR2 FQNEAQ (reference sequence). CDR3 length: 18 residues. Trimming at V came to 8 bases and at J to 0 bases, leaving 16 bases not matched to a gene. CDR3 DNA sequence: TGTGCCAGCGTAGCTACGCGAACCCTAGCGGGGGTCTCCTACGAGCAGTACTTC. This codes for CASVATRTLAGVSYEQYF.

The V call is TRBV6-5, the J call TRBJ1-2, with 7 bases matching TRBD1. The germline CDR1 and CDR2 sequences are MNHEY and SVGAGI. V shed 6 bases, J shed 7 bases, and the junction held 5 bases outside the gene matches. CDR3 length: 12 amino acids. CDR3 amino acids: CASSPGGGGYTF. CDR3 DNA: TGTGCCAGCAGCCCAGGGGGTGGTGGCTACACCTTC.

The rearrangement uses TRBV29-1 and TRBJ1-2, with a tentative D call TRBD1 (6 bases). This CDR3 contains 13 residues. V was trimmed by 7 bases and J by 1 base, leaving 13 bases between them. From germline, CDR1 is SQVTM and CDR2 ANQGSEA. CDR3 sequence: CSAYRDGNYGYTF. The CDR3 coding sequence is TGCAGCGCCTACAGGGATGGTAACTATGGCTACACCTTC.

The V call is TRBV9, the J call TRBJ2-1; 14 bases match TRBD2. Looked up from germline, CDR1 is SGDLS and CDR2 is YYNGEE. This CDR3 is 16 amino acids long. Trimming took 3 bases from V and 7 from J; bases not matched to a gene: 6. CDR3 bases: TGTGCCAGCAGCGCGCGGACTAGCGGGGGGACTAATGAGCAGTTCTTC. Encoded protein: CASSARTSGGTNEQFF.

The gene calls are TRBV7-3 and TRBJ1-2, with 8 bases lining up with TRBD1. Germline CDR1 reads SGHTA; CDR2 reads FQGTGA. This CDR3 has 15 residues. V shed 5 bases and J 6 bases; nucleotides not matched to a gene: 11. DNA of the CDR3: TGTGCCAGCAGCCCGGGCTCGCAGGGGGCGCATGGCTACACCTTC. Residues: CASSPGSQGAHGYTF.

V and J are TRBV4-2 and TRBJ1-2, with 7 positions matching TRBD1. The CDR3 has 16 amino acids. V lost 2 bases to trimming and J lost 5 bases; unmatched junction nucleotides: 11. Germline CDR1 and CDR2: LGHNA and YNFKEQ. The CDR3 coding sequence is TGTGCCAGCAGCCAACTAGATGGGACAGCGCCTTATGGCTACACCTTC. This encodes CASSQLDGTAPYGYTF.

The chain uses TRBV19 and TRBJ2-7; D remains ambiguous. Trimming stripped 4 bases from V and 3 bases from J, with 4 bases between. The V gene's germline CDR1 is LNHDA and CDR2 SQIVND (reference sequence). CDR3 length: 11 residues. The CDR3 region is CASSSDYEQYF. The CDR3, as DNA: TGTGCCAGTAGTAGCGACTACGAGCAGTACTTC.

This clone was picked up one time. This chain connects TRBV4-2 to TRBJ2-7, with 10 bases that match TRBD1. The CDR3 sequence is 14 residues long. V lost 1 base to trimming and J lost 9 bases; unmatched junction nucleotides: 6. Germline values: CDR1 LGHNA, CDR2 YNFKEQ. CDR3 sequence (DNA): TGTGCCAGCAGCCAAGGGGACAGGGGACGAGGGCAGTACTTC. Its translation: CASSQGDRGRGQYF.

V gene TRBV5-1 combines with J gene TRBJ1-1; the D gene is possibly TRBD1 (5 bases). From germline, CDR1 is SGHRS and CDR2 YFSETQ. There are 13 residues in the CDR3. V was shortened by 4 bases and J by 5 bases, with 12 bases between the two germline ends. The CDR3 here is CASSIDRTTEAFF. The CDR3 bases are TGCGCCAGCAGCATAGACAGAACGACTGAAGCTTTCTTT.

The rearrangement links TRBV14 to TRBJ1-1; no definite D call. The CDR3 has 14 residues. Trimming pared 1 base from V and 1 base from J, leaving 7 bases between. The germline V gene has CDR1 SGHDN and CDR2 FVKESK. In DNA, the CDR3 is TGTGCCAGCAGCCAAGGACAAAAGAACACTGAAGCTTTCTTT. Its protein product is CASSQGQKNTEAFF. The variable domain in full, with the rest retrieved from reference TRBV14 and TRBJ1-1, is EAGVTQFPSHSVIEKGQTVTLRCDPISGHDNLYWYRRVMGKEIKFLLHFVKESKQDESGMPNNRFLAERTGGTYSTLKVQPAELEDSGVYFCASSQGQKNTEAFFGQGTRLTVV.

The chain joins TRBV2 to TRBJ1-5, with D perhaps TRBD1 (6 bases). Germline V gives CDR1 SNHLY, CDR2 FYNNEI. This CDR3 has 14 amino acids. The V end lost 4 bases, the J end lost 1 base, and 8 bases lay between the germline ends. The CDR3 DNA reads TGTGCCAGCAGTGCTGACAGGAGCAATCAGCCCCAGCATTTT. Protein product: CASSADRSNQPQHF.

V is TRBV5-8 and J is TRBJ2-5, with a weak D call TRBD1 (7 bases). The CDR3 loop spans 14 amino acids. Trimming cost V 7 bases and J 5 bases, with 18 bases left between them. CDR1 is SGHTS and CDR2 is YDEGEE in the germline V gene. The CDR3 DNA is TGTGCCAGCCACAACCAGGGGGGCGGGGAGACCCAGTACTTC. Residues: CASHNQGGGETQYF.

The rearrangement links TRBV10-1 to TRBJ2-7; tentatively, D is TRBD1 (6 bases). Per germline, CDR1 WNHNN and CDR2 SYGVQD (reference sequence). V dropped 3 bases and J dropped 4 bases, with 10 bases sitting between them. CDR3 length: 13 residues. The CDR3 sequence is CASSDGQQYEQYF. CDR3 sequence (DNA): TGCGCCAGCAGTGATGGACAGCAGTACGAGCAGTACTTC.

V usage is TRBV9 and J usage is TRBJ2-7; 8 nucleotides agree with TRBD2. The junction had 8 bases not matched to a gene; V was cut back by 0 bases and J by 6 bases. The V gene's germline CDR1 is SGDLS and CDR2 YYNGEE. CDR3 length equals 15 residues. The CDR3 region has the DNA TGTGCCAGCAGCGTAGCTCCAGCGGGAGACTCCGAGCAGTACTTC. This codes for CASSVAPAGDSEQYF.